The clone carrying this T cell receptor (beta chain) was detected many times. These data come from a study of T-cell reconstitution after alpha-beta-depleted transplantation in children. The CDR3 length is 14 residues. Germline V gene sequence: CDR1 KGHSH, CDR2 LQKENI. V trimming: 6 bases; J trimming: 2 bases; junction bases outside the gene matches: 5. Unique molecular identifiers were built into the TCRbeta library. TCRdb ran MiXCR on the PCR reads and lists one entry per CDR3 protein. The repertoire holds around 94,000 distinct CDR3 sequences, with approximately 5.4% as singletons. The TCR comes from a female patient aged 2-10 years who had a stem cell transplant for Fanconi anemia, so the T cells may come from the graft donor. This chain joins TRBV18 and TRBJ2-5, with 8 bases matching TRBD2. This specimen consisted of PBMCs, mostly from graft donor cells, obtained 60 days after TCRalphabeta/CD19-depleted stem cell transplant. The CDR3 DNA reads TGTGCCAGCTCCATGATAGCGGGACAAGAGACCCAGTACTTC. It yields the protein CASSMIAGQETQYF.